This passage covers 26 T cell receptor beta chains from one sample sequenced in a study of early T cells in non-severe SARS-CoV-2 infection. One entry per CDR3 protein, called by TCRdb with MiXCR from the 5' RACE reads. The sample records 25,000 or so distinct CDR3 sequences, 4.5% to 7% being singletons. The sequencing sample was made of whole blood. The receptor set was obtained from an adult who was a healthcare worker with PCR-confirmed SARS-CoV-2 infection or an uninfected control (not recorded which).

This clonotype turned up a few times. V gene TRBV6-6 combines with J gene TRBJ2-5; D is undetermined. V dropped 7 bases and J dropped 1 base, with 10 bases sitting between them. CDR1 is MNHNY and CDR2 is SVGAGI in the germline V gene (reference sequence). CDR3 length: 13 amino acids. The CDR3 loop reads CASTQVAQETQYF. Here the CDR3 DNA reads TGTGCCAGCACCCAGGTCGCCCAAGAGACCCAGTACTTC.

This clonotype was counted at least ten times. This chain links TRBV18 with TRBJ1-1; 9 bases map to TRBD1. The CDR3 sequence is 17 residues long. Germline-derived CDR1 and CDR2 are KGHSH and LQKENI. Germline trimming cut 3 bases from V and 1 base from J; bases unmatched to any gene: 9. In nucleotides, the CDR3 is TGTGCCAGCTCACCTAAAGGACAGGGGCTTCAGAACACTGAAGCTTTCTTT. Translation gives CASSPKGQGLQNTEAFF.

By sample share, this clonotype is medium-sized. The chain carries TRBV20-1 and TRBJ1-2; unclear D gene. CDR3 size: 12 residues. Germline loops: CDR1 DFQATT, CDR2 SNEGSKA (reference sequence). Trimming left V 6 bases short and J 9 bases short, with 17 bases between. The CDR3 region is CSAREDQNRYTF. For the CDR3, the DNA is TGCAGTGCGAGGGAGGATCAGAATCGCTACACCTTC.

This clonotype was picked up many times. This chain links TRBV6-5 with TRBJ2-6; perhaps TRBD1 as D (5 bases). The V end was cut by 5 bases, the J end by 2 bases, with 10 bases between. Germline V CDR1 and CDR2: MNHEY, SVGAGI. This CDR3 spans 15 amino acids. CDR3 in amino acids: CASSHRTTGANVLTF. DNA for the CDR3: TGTGCCAGCAGTCATCGGACAACTGGGGCCAACGTCCTGACTTTC.

This clonotype was counted many times. The CDR3 coding sequence is TGTGCCAGCCGGCGTGAGGGGCTGAACGACGAGCAGTACTTC. This sequence encodes CASRREGLNDEQYF. This chain connects TRBV11-2 to TRBJ2-7; D tentatively reads TRBD1 or TRBD2 (5 bases each). Trimming shortened V by 8 bases and J by 5 bases, and 19 bases separated the two germline ends. This CDR3 contains 14 residues. Germline values: CDR1 SGHAT, CDR2 FQNNGV.

This clonotype appeared many times. In DNA, the CDR3 is TGTGCCAGCGAGACAGGGAACAATCAGCCCCAGCATTTT. Translation gives CASETGNNQPQHF. The chain carries TRBV12-3 or TRBV12-4 and TRBJ1-5; 7 bases match TRBD1. J gave up 3 bases and V 8 bases, and 4 bases lay outside the gene matches. This CDR3 is 13 amino acids long.

This clonotype was seen repeatedly, ten times or more. V gene TRBV19 combines with J gene TRBJ1-2; possibly TRBD1 for D (6 bases). Germline V gene lookup returns CDR1 LNHDA and CDR2 SQIVND (reference sequence). The CDR3 has 15 residues. Trimming cost V 4 bases and J 6 bases, with 18 bases left between them. In DNA, the CDR3 is TGTGCCAGTAGTACCCAGGGGAAGATTAGAAATGGCTACACCTTC. Residues: CASSTQGKIRNGYTF.

In this sample, this clonotype turned up many times. The chain employs TRBV2 and TRBJ1-6; TRBD1 matches at 8 bases. V lost 6 bases to trimming and J lost 10 bases; unmatched junction nucleotides: 17. This CDR3 is built from 17 residues. The germline V gene encodes CDR1 SNHLY and CDR2 FYNNEI. CDR3 nucleotide sequence: TGTGCCAGCAGCCTCCTTGGACAGGGAGAAGGACAATCACCCCTCCACTTT. It specifies CASSLLGQGEGQSPLHF.

V and J are TRBV9 and TRBJ2-2, with a possible D match to TRBD1 (5 bases). Germline V gives CDR1 SGDLS, CDR2 YYNGEE. V was pared by 4 bases and J by 2 bases, with 18 bases between. This CDR3 is built from 17 residues. The DNA of the CDR3 is TGTGCCAGCAGCTTCCTCATGGGGCAGGTTAACACCGGGGAGCTGTTTTTT. Protein: CASSFLMGQVNTGELFF.

This clonotype appeared many times. The chain employs TRBV7-2 and TRBJ2-3, with D possibly matching TRBD2 (5 bases). The CDR3 runs to 13 residues. V gave up 5 bases and J gave up 2 bases, with 8 bases separating them. From germline, CDR1 is SGHTA and CDR2 FQGNSA. CDR3 in DNA: TGTGCCAGCAGCGGAGGCCCCACAGATACGCAGTATTTT. Amino acids: CASSGGPTDTQYF.

This clonotype was detected many times. The CDR3 DNA reads as TGTGCCAGCAGCGTTGGGGACGGCTCTGGTAAGCAGTACTTC. As protein: CASSVGDGSGKQYF. V is TRBV3-1 and J is TRBJ2-7; either TRBD1 or TRBD2 may supply D (5 bases each). Trimming pared 5 bases from V and 8 bases from J, leaving 19 bases between. The germline CDR1 and CDR2 sequences are LGHDT and YNNKEL (reference sequence). The CDR3 spans 14 residues.

A remark on this clonotype: The conserved final phenylalanine or tryptophan is absent from the CDR3, which likely points to a read error. The rearrangement uses TRBV5-1 and TRBJ2-6; 9 bases fit TRBD1. CDR3 length equals 18 residues. CDR1 SGHRS and CDR2 YFSETQ come from the germline V gene. V trimming: 1 base; J trimming: 0 bases; junction bases outside the gene matches: 5. The CDR3 DNA reads TGCGCCAGCAGCTTGTCCGGGACAGGGAACTCTGGGGCCAACGTCCTGACTCTC. Its translation: CASSLSGTGNSGANVLTL.

This clonotype was seen repeatedly, ten times or more. The rearrangement joins TRBV6-1 to TRBJ2-1; no clear D gene. V was clipped by 2 bases and J by 3 bases, with 8 bases between them. Germline lookup yields CDR1 MNHNS and CDR2 SASEGT. The length of the CDR3 is 14 residues. CDR3 region: CASSERAGYNEQFF. The CDR3 nucleotides read TGTGCCAGCAGTGAACGGGCAGGCTACAATGAGCAGTTCTTC.

This clonotype was seen repeatedly, ten times or more. The chain has TRBV7-6 and TRBJ1-5; D is unclear. The CDR3 loop spans 14 amino acids. Deletions cut 0 bases from V and 3 bases from J, with 6 bases between. Germline V lookup: CDR1 SGHVS, CDR2 FNYEAQ. The CDR3 DNA reads as TGTGCCAGCAGCTTAGCCCCGCTCAATCAGCCCCAGCATTTT. Protein sequence: CASSLAPLNQPQHF.

This clonotype was picked up many times. The chain carries TRBV20-1 and TRBJ2-7; 8 bases line up with TRBD1. Per the germline V gene, CDR1 is DFQATT and CDR2 is SNEGSKA (reference sequence). With V trimmed by 6 bases and J by 6 bases, 10 bases remained unmatched. This CDR3 region has 13 residues. CDR3 amino acids: CSALGPGTGEQYF. CDR3 coding DNA: TGCAGTGCCCTGGGCCCGGGGACAGGCGAGCAGTACTTC.

The chain has TRBV7-9 and TRBJ2-1; 11 nucleotides agree with TRBD1. This CDR3 has 14 residues. The J segment lost 4 bases and the V segment lost 10 bases, leaving 6 bases of the junction unmatched. Germline V CDR1 and CDR2: SEHNR, FQNEAQ (reference sequence). The CDR3 reads CAIEGQGAYNEQFF. CDR3 nucleotides: TGTGCCATCGAAGGACAGGGGGCTTACAATGAGCAGTTCTTC.

This clonotype was observed many times. The genes are TRBV29-1 and TRBJ1-2; TRBD1 agrees at 8 bases. CDR1 SQVTM and CDR2 ANQGSEA come from the germline V gene. This CDR3 contains 14 residues. The V and J ends lost 0 bases and 5 bases, in that order; junction bases with no gene match: 5. Here the CDR3 DNA reads TGCAGCGTTGAAGATTTCTGGACAGGGTATGGCTACACCTTC. It specifies CSVEDFWTGYGYTF.

Judged by abundance, this clonotype is medium-sized. The V gene is TRBV6-1, the J gene TRBJ2-2, with TRBD2 identical over 9 bases. Trimming cost V 4 bases and J 5 bases; bases outside gene matches: 8. Germline V CDR1 and CDR2: MNHNS, SASEGT. This CDR3 region has 16 residues. The CDR3 sequence: CASSGVAGAGTGELFF. Written as DNA, the CDR3 is TGTGCCAGCAGTGGAGTAGCGGGGGCCGGAACCGGGGAGCTGTTTTTT.

The table lists this clonotype with a few counts. The chain has TRBV6-5 and TRBJ1-4, with D uncertain. V was cut by 6 bases and J by 8 bases, with 16 bases left in between. This CDR3 comprises 14 residues. Germline lookup yields CDR1 MNHEY and CDR2 SVGAGI. The CDR3 protein is CASSRTTLREKLFF. In nucleotides, the CDR3 is TGTGCCAGCAGCCGAACCACCCTTCGGGAAAAACTGTTTTTT.

By share of the sample, this clonotype is medium-sized. V and J are TRBV6-5 and TRBJ1-1; maybe TRBD1 (5 bases). Germline V CDR1 and CDR2: MNHEY, SVGAGI. The CDR3 covers 13 residues. V dropped 6 bases and J dropped 4 bases, with 12 bases sitting between them. Here the CDR3 DNA reads TGTGCCAGCAGCCGATCGGGGGGCACTGAAGCTTTCTTT. Its protein is CASSRSGGTEAFF.

The chain couples TRBV28 to TRBJ1-5, with TRBD1 identical over 8 bases. The CDR3 runs 20 residues. Unmatched junction bases numbered 17, after V lost 3 bases and J lost 1 base. Germline V gene lookup returns CDR1 MDHEN and CDR2 SYDVKM. CDR3 region: CASSFPPRTGWRRSNQPQHF. DNA for the CDR3: TGTGCCAGCAGTTTCCCACCCCGGACAGGGTGGAGGCGGAGCAATCAGCCCCAGCATTTT.

This clonotype was observed a handful of times. The chain recombines TRBV15 with TRBJ1-3; 9 bases are shared with TRBD1. This CDR3 has 14 amino acids. V was clipped by 0 bases and J by 12 bases; unmatched bases: 6. The V gene's germline CDR1 is LNHNV and CDR2 YYDKDF (reference sequence). The DNA for the CDR3 is TGTGCCACCAGCAGAGAGTGGACAGGGGATAGCATATATTTT. The encoded protein is CATSREWTGDSIYF.

This clonotype has a count of ten or more. The gene calls are TRBV11-2 and TRBJ2-2; no reliable D call. CDR1 SGHAT and CDR2 FQNNGV come from the germline V gene. V was clipped by 1 base and J by 2 bases, with 8 bases between them. The CDR3 sequence is 15 residues long. CDR3 in amino acids: CASSLGVENTGELFF. CDR3 DNA: TGTGCCAGCAGCTTAGGTGTAGAAAACACCGGGGAGCTGTTTTTT.

This clonotype was recorded many times. V is TRBV11-2 and J is TRBJ1-3, with 7 bases identical to TRBD1. Germline CDR1 reads SGHAT; CDR2 reads FQNNGV. The CDR3 runs to 15 residues. J was trimmed by 2 bases and V by 3 bases; bases with no gene match: 4. The CDR3 coding sequence is TGTGCCAGCAGCTTTCGGACAGGCACTGGAAACACCATATATTTT. Amino acids: CASSFRTGTGNTIYF.

In its sample, this clonotype was seen many times. The chain is built from TRBV18 and TRBJ1-1, with TRBD1 as a possible D gene (5 bases). V was shortened by 3 bases and J by 6 bases, with 11 bases between the two germline ends. Germline V gene sequence: CDR1 KGHSH, CDR2 LQKENI. CDR3 length: 13 amino acids. CDR3 in DNA: TGTGCCAGCTCACCGTGGGGCGCGTCTGAAGCTTTCTTT. Translation gives CASSPWGASEAFF.

The table lists this clonotype with many counts. The chain couples TRBV18 to TRBJ2-3, with 11 bases matching TRBD2. CDR3 size: 16 residues. Germline V CDR1 and CDR2: KGHSH, LQKENI. V shed 3 bases, J shed 4 bases, and the junction held 6 bases outside the gene matches. CDR3 sequence: CASSPLSGGAADTQYF. The CDR3 region has the DNA TGTGCCAGCTCACCCCTTAGCGGGGGGGCGGCAGATACGCAGTATTTT.